This T cell receptor beta chain was found in a study of vaccination and CD4 T cells after COVID-19. Comment on this clonotype: What it binds is unknown.

The sample's treatment: approximately 11-day PBMC culture with coronavirus spike peptide pools or control peptides (ViraFEST assay). The Oncomine TCR Beta short-read assay was what sequenced the DNA obtained from cultured CD4+ T cells. MiXCR, applied by TCRdb to the PCR reads, yields one record per CDR3 protein. In the table there are fewer than 15,000 distinct CDR3 sequences, under 50% of which are singletons. Germline values: CDR1 SEHNR, CDR2 FQNEAQ (reference sequence). This CDR3 region has 14 residues. V was clipped by 3 bases and J by 2 bases; unmatched bases: 3. The sample taken for sequencing was CD4+ T cells from blood, cultured in vitro. V is TRBV7-9 and J is TRBJ1-2; TRBD1 agrees at 7 bases. The sequence was collected from a human donor who had recovered from COVID-19. CDR3 residues: CASSFRGLNYGYTF. In DNA, the CDR3 is TGTGCCAGCAGCTTCAGGGGGTTGAACTATGGCTACACCTTC.